The 21 T cell receptor beta chains in this list originate from one sample, sequenced in a study of control samples from healthy donors and cancer patients. Produced via immunoSEQ multiplex PCR; TCRdb's table is partial and in-frame only. The sample contains 100,000 to 150,000 clones, more than 85% of which appear only once. Sample: PBMCs. Receptors originate from a man between 50 and 59 years old with head and neck cancer.

This chain uses TRBV30 with TRBJ1-3; D perhaps matches TRBD1 (5 bases). The V end was cut by 1 base, the J end by 11 bases, with 12 bases between. This CDR3 region has 12 residues. Germline V CDR1 and CDR2: GTSNPN, SVGIG (reference sequence). This CDR3 reads CAWSGGGVAIYF. CDR3 bases: TGTGCCTGGAGTGGGGGGGGTGTCGCCATATATTTT.

The chain links TRBV19 to TRBJ1-2; TRBD1 matches 7 bases. Germline V gives CDR1 LNHDA, CDR2 SQIVND (reference sequence). The CDR3 contains 13 residues. V dropped 6 bases and J dropped 2; count of bases not matched to a gene: 3. DNA of the CDR3: TGTGCCAGTAGCATGACAGGGAACTATGGCTACACCTTC. Translating gives CASSMTGNYGYTF.

The gene calls are TRBV11-3 and TRBJ1-1; tentatively, D is TRBD1 (6 bases). The V end was cut by 5 bases, the J end by 4 bases, with 14 bases between. Germline loops: CDR1 SGHNT, CDR2 YENEEA. The CDR3 length is 14 residues. Here the CDR3 DNA reads TGTGCCAGCAGCCCAACAGCGGGGGCCACTGAAGCTTTCTTT. This gives the protein CASSPTAGATEAFF.

The chain has TRBV25-1 and TRBJ2-7, with D possibly TRBD2 on 6 matching bases. Germline V gene data show CDR1 as MGHDK and CDR2 as SYGVNS. Trimming left V 1 base short and J 3 bases short, with 13 bases between. The CDR3 runs to 15 residues. The CDR3 region has the DNA TGTGCCAGCAGTGAATTGGGGGGTTCTTTCTACGAGCAGTACTTC. Its translation is CASSELGGSFYEQYF.

The CDR3 coding sequence is TGTGCCAGCAGTCCCGGGACAGGAGCGGATTCACCCCTCCACTTT. Its protein is CASSPGTGADSPLHF. V is TRBV6-5 and J is TRBJ1-6; 8 nucleotides agree with TRBD1. Germline values: CDR1 MNHEY, CDR2 SVGAGI. The CDR3 covers 15 residues. V lost 5 bases, J lost 8 bases, and 8 bases stayed unmatched.

The chain joins TRBV7-3 to TRBJ2-3, with 7 positions matching TRBD2. The J segment lost 4 bases and the V segment lost 5 bases, leaving 6 bases of the junction unmatched. The germline V gene encodes CDR1 SGHTA and CDR2 FQGTGA. This CDR3 is 14 amino acids long. The CDR3 loop reads CASSLRGVPDTQYF. The CDR3 DNA reads as TGTGCCAGCAGCCTACGGGGGGTACCAGATACGCAGTATTTT.

With respect to this clone: At one end the junction does not follow the germline gene, possibly because of a read error. The chain couples TRBV7-9 to TRBJ1-2, with TRBD1 matching 9 bases. The germline V gene encodes CDR1 SEHNR and CDR2 FQNEAQ (reference sequence). This CDR3 is 15 amino acids long. The DNA of the CDR3 is TGTGCCAGCAGCTCGACAATGGGACAGGGCCCCGGATTATCCTTC. Its translation is CASSSTMGQGPGLSF.

The chain carries TRBV28 and TRBJ2-7; D is tentatively TRBD1 or TRBD2 (5 bases each). CDR1 MDHEN and CDR2 SYDVKM come from the germline V gene. The CDR3 consists of 15 residues. V was shortened by 5 bases and J by 3 bases, with 17 bases between the two germline ends. The CDR3 here is CASSADGTRGYEQYF. The CDR3 region has the DNA TGTGCCAGCAGTGCAGACGGGACCCGAGGCTACGAGCAGTACTTC.

CDR3 DNA: TGTGCCACCAGCAGAAACGAACGAGGGGTTAGCAATCAGCCCCAGCATTTT. Its protein is CATSRNERGVSNQPQHF. The chain couples TRBV15 to TRBJ1-5, with D possibly being TRBD1 (5 bases). Germline lookup yields CDR1 LNHNV and CDR2 YYDKDF (reference sequence). Trimming stripped 2 bases from V and 0 bases from J, with 14 bases between. This CDR3 spans 17 amino acids.

This clone has only one observation. J is TRBJ2-1 and V is TRBV12-3 or TRBV12-4; D is unclear. This CDR3 spans 11 amino acids. Trimming shortened V by 3 bases and J by 8 bases, and 5 bases separated the two germline ends. CDR3: CASSFLDEQFF. Here the CDR3 DNA reads TGTGCCAGCAGTTTTTTGGATGAGCAGTTCTTC.

The chain uses TRBV4-2 and TRBJ2-1; D uncertain. The V gene lost 0 bases and the J gene lost 8 bases, with 11 bases spanning the gap. The CDR3 sequence is 14 residues long. From germline, CDR1 is LGHNA and CDR2 YNFKEQ. The CDR3 coding sequence is TGTGCCAGCAGCCAAGAGACCGTAAGTCATGAGCAGTTCTTC. It is translated as CASSQETVSHEQFF.

This clone was detected a few times. J is TRBJ1-2 and V is TRBV5-1; TRBD1 matches at 8 bases. The germline V gene encodes CDR1 SGHRS and CDR2 YFSETQ. V lost 4 bases to trimming and J lost 1 base; unmatched junction nucleotides: 12. The CDR3 is 17 amino acids. CDR3 coding DNA: TGCGCCAGCAGCCCCCGGACAGGGATAGGAGTTAACTATGGCTACACCTTC. Translated, it gives CASSPRTGIGVNYGYTF.

This clone was picked up one time. The chain joins TRBV2 to TRBJ1-5, with D perhaps matching TRBD1 (5 bases). This CDR3 spans 14 amino acids. Deletions cut 3 bases from V and 8 bases from J, with 14 bases between. From germline, CDR1 is SNHLY and CDR2 FYNNEI. CDR3 DNA sequence: TGTGCCAGCAGTGACTACCGGGGCGTGGAGCCCCAGCATTTT. It yields the protein CASSDYRGVEPQHF.

This clone has a single count. The V call is TRBV5-1, the J call TRBJ2-7; D remains unclear. V was clipped by 1 base and J by 0 bases, with 2 bases between them. CDR1 is SGHRS and CDR2 is YFSETQ in the germline V gene. The length of the CDR3 is 12 residues. DNA for the CDR3: TGCGCCAGCAGCTTGACCTCCTACGAGCAGTACTTC. It codes for CASSLTSYEQYF. The variable domain in full, with the rest retrieved from reference TRBV5-1 and TRBJ2-7, is KAGVTQTPRYLIKTRGQQVTLSCSPISGHRSVSWYQQTPGQGLQFLFEYFSETQRNKGNFPGRFSGRQFSNSRSEMNVSTLELGDSALYLCASSLTSYEQYFGPGTRLTVT.

The table lists this clone with a count of one. This chain connects TRBV28 to TRBJ1-2; the match to TRBD1 covers 8 bases. Germline assignment: CDR1 MDHEN and CDR2 SYDVKM. The CDR3 has 15 residues. The ends lost 2 bases at V and 3 bases at J; junction bases unmatched: 5. The CDR3 sequence: CASSLPGQGHYGYTF. The CDR3 DNA follows: TGTGCCAGCAGTTTACCAGGACAGGGCCACTATGGCTACACCTTC.

The V gene is TRBV5-1, the J gene TRBJ2-1; D may match TRBD1 or TRBD2 (5 bases each). CDR1 is SGHRS, CDR2 YFSETQ, per germline. The CDR3 runs 13 residues. V was pared by 7 bases and J by 6 bases, with 14 bases between. DNA of the CDR3: TGCGCCAGCGCTTCGGGGACGGTCAATGAGCAGTTCTTC. Translation gives CASASGTVNEQFF. Filled out from reference TRBV5-1 and TRBJ2-1, the complete variable domain reads KAGVTQTPRYLIKTRGQQVTLSCSPISGHRSVSWYQQTPGQGLQFLFEYFSETQRNKGNFPGRFSGRQFSNSRSEMNVSTLELGDSALYLCASASGTVNEQFFGPGTRLTVL.

In DNA, the CDR3 is TGTGCCAGCCAGGGAGGGGCAGAGGGCAATCAGCCCCAGCATTTT. This codes for CASQGGAEGNQPQHF. V and J are TRBV28 and TRBJ1-5; D is possibly TRBD1 (5 bases). CDR3 length: 15 residues. Germline values: CDR1 MDHEN, CDR2 SYDVKM. Trimming took off 8 bases at V and 2 bases at J, with 16 bases between the two ends.

The chain recombines TRBV5-5 with TRBJ2-1; 7 bases map to TRBD1. CDR1 is SGHKS and CDR2 is YYEKEE in the germline V gene (reference sequence). The CDR3 consists of 16 residues. With V trimmed by 2 bases and J by 8 bases, 13 bases remained unmatched. CDR3 protein: CASSFLTGLVFHEQFF. The CDR3 nucleotides read TGTGCCAGCAGCTTCTTGACAGGGTTGGTATTCCATGAGCAGTTCTTC.

The chain has TRBV7-9 and TRBJ1-4, with D perhaps TRBD1 (5 bases). The CDR3 has 16 amino acids. Germline assignment: CDR1 SEHNR and CDR2 FQNEAQ (reference sequence). V was trimmed by 3 bases and J by 5 bases, leaving 16 bases between them. The CDR3: CASSLVRGQGNEKLFF. The CDR3 DNA is TGTGCCAGCAGCTTGGTGCGGGGCCAAGGAAATGAAAAACTGTTTTTT.

V and J are TRBV5-1 and TRBJ2-3, with D perhaps TRBD2 (6 bases). In germline, CDR1 is SGHRS, CDR2 YFSETQ. V shed 4 bases and J shed 4 bases, with 16 bases lying between them. The CDR3 runs to 15 residues. In DNA form, the CDR3 reads TGCGCCAGCAGCGACGTATCCTGGGACTCAGATACGCAGTATTTT. Encoded protein: CASSDVSWDSDTQYF.

The V and J genes are TRBV11-3 and TRBJ2-7, with TRBD1 identical over 12 bases. Looked up from germline, CDR1 is SGHNT and CDR2 is YENEEA. The V segment lost 5 bases and the J segment 6 bases; nucleotides outside the gene matches: 5. The CDR3 spans 14 residues. The CDR3 reads CASSPGTGGREQYF. CDR3 sequence (DNA): TGTGCCAGCAGCCCCGGGACAGGGGGCCGCGAGCAGTACTTC.